The 29 T cell receptor beta chains below come from one sample, sequenced in a study of T cells in Graves' hyperthyroidism and ophthalmopathy. The TCR beta CDR3 regions underwent amplification using RNA transcripts as the source. HTBI primers were employed in a first-round RT-PCR of the TCR CDR3. MiXCR, run by TCRdb on the multiplex PCR reads, gives a single entry per CDR3 protein. Of fewer than 650,000 distinct CDR3 sequences in the sample, 11% to 15% were seen once. The sample comprised blood. Receptors were obtained from a woman aged 40-49 years with Graves' hyperthyroidism.

The sample holds many counts of this clonotype. The rearrangement joins TRBV5-1 to TRBJ2-2, with D unclear. The CDR3 length is 14 residues. Germline CDR1 is SGHRS and CDR2 is YFSETQ. The V gene lost 4 bases and the J gene lost 1 base, with 8 bases spanning the gap. In nucleotides, the CDR3 is TGCGCCAGCAGCAAAACCTTGAACACCGGGGAGCTGTTTTTT. It translates to CASSKTLNTGELFF. Full variable domain (missing parts from reference TRBV5-1 and TRBJ2-2): KAGVTQTPRYLIKTRGQQVTLSCSPISGHRSVSWYQQTPGQGLQFLFEYFSETQRNKGNFPGRFSGRQFSNSRSEMNVSTLELGDSALYLCASSKTLNTGELFFGEGSRLTVL.

Only a few counts were recorded for this clonotype. A much more abundant neighbour one base away suggests this may be a read error. V usage is TRBV28 and J usage is TRBJ1-1; 7 bases are shared with TRBD1. This CDR3 contains 14 residues. Germline CDR1 and CDR2: MDHEN and SYDVKM. The CDR3 DNA is TGTGCCAGCAGTACGGGACAGCCAAACACTGAAGCTCTCTTT. It encodes CASSTGQPNTEALF.

This sequence joins TRBV12-3 or TRBV12-4 and TRBJ2-4, with 8 bases fitting TRBD2. This CDR3 is 17 amino acids long. After removal of 3 bases from V and 0 bases from J, the junction contained 7 bases not matched to a gene. The CDR3 DNA follows: TGTGCCAGCAGTTTCGGGGGGGGAAACCTAGCCAAAAACATTCAGTACTTC. Its protein product is CASSFGGGNLAKNIQYF.

The chain combines TRBV12-3 or TRBV12-4 with TRBJ2-1; no clear D. V lost 0 bases to trimming and J lost 8 bases, with 11 bases between them. This CDR3 contains 14 residues. CDR3 amino acids: CASSLARRAHEQFF. The CDR3, as DNA: TGTGCCAGCAGTTTAGCGAGGCGTGCTCATGAGCAGTTCTTC.

This clonotype was seen a few times. The chain combines TRBV29-1 with TRBJ1-2, with 9 bases aligning to TRBD1. V lost 4 bases and J lost 4; bases outside the gene matches: 10. Germline CDR1 and CDR2: SQVTM and ANQGSEA. The CDR3 is made up of 15 amino acids. The CDR3 DNA is TGCAGCGTTGGAGCTCAGTTGACAGGGGGCTATGGCTACACCTTC. Translating it yields CSVGAQLTGGYGYTF.

This clonotype has at least ten counts. CDR3 amino acids: CSALTSGRTDTQYF. For the CDR3, the DNA is TGCAGTGCTTTGACTAGCGGTCGCACAGATACGCAGTATTTT. The chain combines TRBV20-1 with TRBJ2-3; TRBD2 matches at 9 bases. V lost 5 bases to trimming and J lost 1 base; unmatched junction nucleotides: 4. The CDR3 runs to 14 residues. Germline V gives CDR1 DFQATT, CDR2 SNEGSKA (reference sequence).

This chain joins TRBV4-1 and TRBJ2-2, with 9 bases aligning to TRBD1. From germline, CDR1 is MGHRA and CDR2 YSYEKL. The CDR3 runs 18 residues. The V and J ends lost 1 base and 3 bases, in that order; junction bases with no gene match: 9. This chain's CDR3 is CASSQVVQGASDTGELFF. The CDR3 nucleotides read TGCGCCAGCAGCCAAGTGGTACAGGGGGCGTCGGACACCGGGGAGCTGTTTTTT.

Many counts were recorded for this clonotype. The genes are TRBV10-3 and TRBJ2-7, with 9 bases matching TRBD2. CDR1 and CDR2 (germline): ENHRY, SYGVKD. The CDR3 loop spans 15 amino acids. After removal of 3 bases from V and 3 bases from J, the junction contained 6 bases not matched to a gene. The CDR3 nucleotides are TGTGCCATCAGTGAACCACTAGCGGGCATCTACGAGCAGTACTTC. It encodes CAISEPLAGIYEQYF.

This clonotype was counted ten times or more. The rearrangement uses TRBV27 and TRBJ1-1; 7 bases fit TRBD1. Trimming at V came to 5 bases and at J to 5 bases, leaving 8 bases not matched to a gene. Germline CDR1 is MNHEY and CDR2 is SMNVEV (reference sequence). This CDR3 is built from 14 residues. The CDR3: CASSPSTGRTEAFF. The CDR3, as DNA: TGTGCCAGCAGTCCCTCGACAGGGCGTACTGAAGCTTTCTTT.

There are many counts of this clonotype. The chain combines TRBV28 with TRBJ1-1, with 7 bases that match TRBD1. V trimming: 3 bases; J trimming: 5 bases; junction bases outside the gene matches: 9. The CDR3 spans 15 residues. CDR1 and CDR2 (germline): MDHEN, SYDVKM. Here the CDR3 reads CASSFVGTELTEAFF. The CDR3 coding sequence is TGTGCCAGCAGTTTCGTCGGGACAGAACTTACTGAAGCTTTCTTT.

At least ten counts were recorded for this clonotype. This chain links TRBV2 with TRBJ2-3; 11 bases align to TRBD2. This CDR3 has 15 amino acids. J lost 6 bases, V lost 3 bases, and 5 bases had no gene match. The germline V gene has CDR1 SNHLY and CDR2 FYNNEI. This CDR3 reads CASSEVLAGGDTQYF. The CDR3 bases are TGTGCCAGCAGTGAGGTTCTAGCGGGAGGTGATACGCAGTATTTT.

In this sample, this clonotype turned up many times. The chain recombines TRBV14 with TRBJ2-7; 8 nucleotides agree with TRBD2. CDR3 length: 18 amino acids. V trimming: 0 bases; J trimming: 3 bases; junction bases outside the gene matches: 13. Germline CDR1 SGHDN, CDR2 FVKESK. The CDR3 sequence: CASSQEHSGNVRFYEQYF. CDR3 bases: TGTGCCAGCAGCCAAGAACATAGCGGGAATGTGCGTTTCTACGAGCAGTACTTC.

The sample holds many counts of this clonotype. The V and J genes are TRBV6-5 and TRBJ2-7, with 9 nucleotides matching TRBD1. Germline loops: CDR1 MNHEY, CDR2 SVGAGI. V shed 0 bases and J 5 bases; nucleotides not matched to a gene: 5. The CDR3 is made up of 15 amino acids. The CDR3 loop reads CASSYSLQGADEQYF. In DNA form, the CDR3 reads TGTGCCAGCAGTTACTCCTTACAGGGGGCCGACGAGCAGTACTTC.

The rearrangement links TRBV28 to TRBJ1-5; TRBD1 might be the D (6 bases). The CDR3 extends over 15 amino acids. Germline V gene lookup returns CDR1 MDHEN and CDR2 SYDVKM. Trimming took off 5 bases at V and 6 bases at J, with 17 bases between the two ends. Here the CDR3 DNA reads TGTGCCAGCAGTAGGACAGATGAGCGAGTTCAGCCCCAGCATTTT. Its translation: CASSRTDERVQPQHF. Combining the CDR3 with reference TRBV28 and TRBJ1-5 gives the whole variable domain DVKVTQSSRYLVKRTGEKVFLECVQDMDHENMFWYRQDPGLGLRLIYFSYDVKMKEKGDIPEGYSVSREKKERFSLILESASTNQTSMYLCASSRTDERVQPQHFGDGTRLSIL.

This clonotype was seen at least ten times. The chain joins TRBV28 to TRBJ2-1, with TRBD2 identical over 10 bases. V trimming: 7 bases; J trimming: 1 base; junction bases outside the gene matches: 13. The CDR3 sequence is 18 residues long. Germline values: CDR1 MDHEN, CDR2 SYDVKM. The CDR3 sequence is CASTTSGTSAYSYNEQFF. The CDR3 DNA is TGTGCCAGCACCACCAGCGGGACTAGCGCGTATTCCTACAATGAGCAGTTCTTC.

This clonotype was found once. The chain employs TRBV19 and TRBJ1-5; D might be TRBD1 (6 bases). This CDR3 spans 13 amino acids. Germline lookup yields CDR1 LNHDA and CDR2 SQIVND (reference sequence). Deletions cut 6 bases from V and 6 bases from J, with 12 bases between. The chain's CDR3 is CASSPDRIQPQHF. The CDR3 nucleotides are TGTGCCAGTAGCCCGGACAGAATTCAGCCCCAGCATTTT.

This clonotype was seen repeatedly, ten times or more. The V gene is TRBV20-1, the J gene TRBJ2-7, with TRBD1 identical over 8 bases. Per the germline V gene, CDR1 is DFQATT and CDR2 is SNEGSKA (reference sequence). V lost 5 bases, J lost 6 bases, and 6 bases stayed unmatched. The length of the CDR3 is 12 residues. CDR3 DNA: TGCAGTGCTTCACAACAGGGGGGCGAGCAGTACTTC. This codes for CSASQQGGEQYF.

This sequence joins TRBV20-1 and TRBJ1-5, with no clear D. With 6 bases removed from V and 0 bases from J, the gap between germline ends came to 15 bases. The CDR3 contains 15 residues. Germline CDR1 is DFQATT and CDR2 is SNEGSKA (reference sequence). The CDR3 DNA follows: TGCAGTGCCACGCCCTACACCAATAGCAATCAGCCCCAGCATTTT. Its protein is CSATPYTNSNQPQHF.

This clonotype was counted at least ten times. The chain uses TRBV7-6 and TRBJ2-1; 7 bases match TRBD1. CDR1 is SGHVS and CDR2 is FNYEAQ in the germline V gene. The CDR3 contains 15 residues. V gave up 3 bases and J gave up 3 bases; unmatched junction bases: 5. The CDR3: CASSFPGQFYNEQFF. The CDR3 DNA follows: TGTGCCAGCAGCTTCCCGGGACAGTTCTACAATGAGCAGTTCTTC.

The rearrangement joins TRBV19 to TRBJ1-4, with 9 positions matching TRBD1. Germline V gene lookup returns CDR1 LNHDA and CDR2 SQIVND (reference sequence). This CDR3 contains 15 residues. With V trimmed by 3 bases and J by 8 bases, 7 bases remained unmatched. The CDR3 coding sequence is TGTGCCAGTAGTATGGTGGGACAGGGAGAAGAAAAACTGTTTTTT. Translated: CASSMVGQGEEKLFF. Using reference TRBV19 and TRBJ1-4 for the parts outside the CDR3, the full variable domain is DGGITQSPKYLFRKEGQNVTLSCEQNLNHDAMYWYRQDPGQGLRLIYYSQIVNDFQKGDIAEGYSVSREKKESFPLTVTSAQKNPTAFYLCASSMVGQGEEKLFFGSGTQLSVL.

This clonotype was recorded many times. The genes are TRBV20-1 and TRBJ1-2; TRBD1 aligns across 7 bases. Germline values: CDR1 DFQATT, CDR2 SNEGSKA (reference sequence). This CDR3 comprises 13 residues. Trimming at V came to 4 bases and at J to 3 bases, leaving 5 bases not matched to a gene. CDR3 bases: TGCAGTGCTAAGAACGACAGGGACTATGGCTACACCTTC. It specifies CSAKNDRDYGYTF.

This clonotype was detected many times. The chain links TRBV7-2 to TRBJ1-5, with D hard to call. Germline CDR1 reads SGHTA; CDR2 reads FQGNSA. The length of the CDR3 is 13 residues. Trimming shortened V by 3 bases and J by 4 bases, and 7 bases separated the two germline ends. The CDR3 DNA follows: TGTGCCAGCAGCTTTTACATAAATCAGCCCCAGCATTTT. Translation: CASSFYINQPQHF.

There are a few counts of this clonotype. The chain couples TRBV5-5 to TRBJ2-2, with no clear D. The V gene lost 0 bases and the J gene lost 2 bases, with 11 bases spanning the gap. The germline V gene encodes CDR1 SGHKS and CDR2 YYEKEE (reference sequence). This CDR3 spans 16 amino acids. The CDR3 DNA follows: TGTGCCAGCAGCTTGGGAAGTACGGTAAACACCGGGGAGCTGTTTTTT. This codes for CASSLGSTVNTGELFF.

This clonotype was seen many times. J is TRBJ2-7 and V is TRBV7-2; D is undetermined. CDR3 length: 13 residues. V was shortened by 2 bases and J by 6 bases, with 11 bases between the two germline ends. Germline CDR1 and CDR2: SGHTA and FQGNSA. The CDR3 region has the DNA TGTGCCAGCAGCTTAACTCCCCTCGGCGAGCAGTACTTC. Translated, it gives CASSLTPLGEQYF.

This clonotype has more than one count but fewer than ten. The junction departs from germline at one end; a sequencing error may be responsible. This chain uses TRBV7-8 with TRBJ2-1; D remains unclear. The CDR3 runs 14 residues. Germline V gene lookup returns CDR1 SGHVS and CDR2 FQNEAQ. In DNA form, the CDR3 reads TGTGCCAGCAGCCCAGAACTCAGGTACACTGAGCAGTTCTTC. It codes for CASSPELRYTEQFF.

This clonotype came up many times. V is TRBV30 and J is TRBJ1-1; 11 positions agree with TRBD1. V was pared by 7 bases and J by 4 bases, with 11 bases of the junction left unmatched. The CDR3 sequence is 15 residues long. Germline V CDR1 and CDR2: GTSNPN, SVGIG (reference sequence). The CDR3 sequence: CASKGGTGGSTEAFF. CDR3 bases: TGTGCCTCAAAGGGCGGGACAGGGGGATCCACTGAAGCTTTCTTT.

This clonotype was detected many times. The chain employs TRBV11-1 and TRBJ2-2; 8 nucleotides align to TRBD1. The CDR3 runs 16 residues. Trimming cost V 5 bases and J 2 bases; bases outside gene matches: 7. Germline V gene sequence: CDR1 SGHAT, CDR2 FQDESV (reference sequence). The CDR3 DNA reads as TGTGCCAGCAGCAAACCGGGACAGGCTAACACCGGGGAGCTGTTTTTT. Its translation is CASSKPGQANTGELFF.

This chain links TRBV4-1 with TRBJ2-3; 13 bases match TRBD2. In germline, CDR1 is MGHRA, CDR2 YSYEKL. V shed 1 base and J 4 bases; nucleotides not matched to a gene: 2. The CDR3 sequence is 16 residues long. Written as DNA, the CDR3 is TGCGCCAGCAGCCAAGGGACTAGCGGGAGCGCAGATACGCAGTATTTT. Amino acids: CASSQGTSGSADTQYF.

This clonotype was counted at least ten times. The rearrangement links TRBV20-1 to TRBJ2-1, with 11 bases lining up with TRBD2. Germline V gene data show CDR1 as DFQATT and CDR2 as SNEGSKA (reference sequence). Unmatched junction bases numbered 16, after V lost 0 bases and J lost 6 bases. This CDR3 has 19 amino acids. CDR3 loop: CSARDFRTSGSPVVNEQFF. The CDR3 DNA follows: TGCAGTGCTAGAGATTTTAGGACTAGCGGGTCCCCGGTAGTCAATGAGCAGTTCTTC.